This T cell receptor beta chain came from a study of technical replicates of blood from four donors. Using immunoSEQ multiplex PCR, the repertoire was profiled, and TCRdb retains in-frame clones only, with some absent. The sample records tens of thousands of clones, approximately 96% being singletons. The material sequenced was T cells isolated from PBMCs. The clonotype was recovered from a human donor in good health.

The CDR3 DNA reads TGTGCCACCAGCAGAGATGACCCGGACAGACGGTACGAGCAGTACTTC. It is translated as CATSRDDPDRRYEQYF. The rearrangement uses TRBV15 and TRBJ2-7; the D gene is possibly TRBD1 (6 bases). Germline V gene sequence: CDR1 LNHNV, CDR2 YYDKDF (reference sequence). There are 16 residues in the CDR3. Trimming shortened V by 0 bases and J by 4 bases, and 16 bases separated the two germline ends.